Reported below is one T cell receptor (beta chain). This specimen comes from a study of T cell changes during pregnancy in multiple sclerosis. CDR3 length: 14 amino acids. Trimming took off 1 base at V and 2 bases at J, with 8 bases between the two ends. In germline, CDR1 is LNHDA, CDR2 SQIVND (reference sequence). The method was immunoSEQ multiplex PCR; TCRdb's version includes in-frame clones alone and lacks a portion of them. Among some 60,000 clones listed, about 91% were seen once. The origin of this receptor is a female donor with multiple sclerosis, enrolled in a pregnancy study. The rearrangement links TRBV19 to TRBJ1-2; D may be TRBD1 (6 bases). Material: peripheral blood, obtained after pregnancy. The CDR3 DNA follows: TGTGCCAGTAGTATAGCAGGGACAAACTATGGCTACACCTTC. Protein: CASSIAGTNYGYTF. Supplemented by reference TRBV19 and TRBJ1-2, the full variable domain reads DGGITQSPKYLFRKEGQNVTLSCEQNLNHDAMYWYRQDPGQGLRLIYYSQIVNDFQKGDIAEGYSVSREKKESFPLTVTSAQKNPTAFYLCASSIAGTNYGYTFGSGTRLTVV.